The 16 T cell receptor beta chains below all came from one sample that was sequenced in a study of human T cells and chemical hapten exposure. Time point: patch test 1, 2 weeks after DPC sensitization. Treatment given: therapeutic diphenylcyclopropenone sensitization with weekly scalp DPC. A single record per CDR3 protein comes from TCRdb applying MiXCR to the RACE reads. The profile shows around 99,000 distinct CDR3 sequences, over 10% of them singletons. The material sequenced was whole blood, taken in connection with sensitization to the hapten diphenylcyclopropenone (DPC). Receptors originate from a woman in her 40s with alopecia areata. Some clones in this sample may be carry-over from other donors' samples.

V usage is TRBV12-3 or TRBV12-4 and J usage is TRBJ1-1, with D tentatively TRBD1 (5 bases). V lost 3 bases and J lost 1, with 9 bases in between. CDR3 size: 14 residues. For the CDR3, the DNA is TGTGCCAGCAGTTTGGGGGATAAGAACACTGAAGCTTTCTTT. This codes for CASSLGDKNTEAFF.

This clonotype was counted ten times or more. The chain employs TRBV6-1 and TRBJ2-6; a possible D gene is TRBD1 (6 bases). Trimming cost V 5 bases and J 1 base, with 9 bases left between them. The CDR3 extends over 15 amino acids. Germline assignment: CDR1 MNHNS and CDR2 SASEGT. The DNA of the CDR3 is TGTGCCAGCAGTTCTAGGGGGTCTGGGGCCAACGTCCTGACTTTC. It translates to CASSSRGSGANVLTF.

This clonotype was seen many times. The CDR3 bases are TGTGCCAGCAGCCTCGGACTAGCGCTTCAAGAGACCCAGTACTTC. Translation: CASSLGLALQETQYF. This chain uses TRBV7-3 with TRBJ2-5; 9 positions match TRBD2. Germline V gives CDR1 SGHTA, CDR2 FQGTGA. The CDR3 has 15 amino acids. The V segment lost 5 bases and the J segment 2 bases; nucleotides outside the gene matches: 6. The full variable domain, its missing parts supplied by reference TRBV7-3 and TRBJ2-5, is GAGVSQTPSNKVTEKGKYVELRCDPISGHTALYWYRQSLGQGPEFLIYFQGTGAADDSGLPNDRFFAVRPEGSVSTLKIQRTERGDSAVYLCASSLGLALQETQYFGPGTRLLVL.

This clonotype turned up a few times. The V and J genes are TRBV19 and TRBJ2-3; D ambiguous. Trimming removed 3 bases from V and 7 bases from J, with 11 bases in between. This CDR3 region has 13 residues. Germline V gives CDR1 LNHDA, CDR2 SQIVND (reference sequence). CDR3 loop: CASSMRLVNTQYF. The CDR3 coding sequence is TGTGCCAGTAGTATGAGACTTGTAAATACGCAGTATTTT. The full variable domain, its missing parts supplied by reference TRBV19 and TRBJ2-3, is DGGITQSPKYLFRKEGQNVTLSCEQNLNHDAMYWYRQDPGQGLRLIYYSQIVNDFQKGDIAEGYSVSREKKESFPLTVTSAQKNPTAFYLCASSMRLVNTQYFGPGTRLTVL.

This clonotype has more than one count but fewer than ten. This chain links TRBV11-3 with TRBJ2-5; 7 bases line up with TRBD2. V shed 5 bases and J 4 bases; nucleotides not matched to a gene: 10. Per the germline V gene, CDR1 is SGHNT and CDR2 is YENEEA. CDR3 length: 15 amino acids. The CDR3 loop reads CASSQNGGRGETQYF. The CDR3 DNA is TGTGCCAGCAGCCAAAATGGAGGGAGGGGAGAGACCCAGTACTTC.

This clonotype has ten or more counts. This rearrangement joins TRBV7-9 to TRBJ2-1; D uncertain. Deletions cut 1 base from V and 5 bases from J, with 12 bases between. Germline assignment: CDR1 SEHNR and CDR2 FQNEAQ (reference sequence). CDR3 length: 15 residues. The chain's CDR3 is CASSLVSGGNNEQFF. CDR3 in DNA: TGTGCCAGCAGCTTAGTCTCCGGCGGTAACAATGAGCAGTTCTTC.

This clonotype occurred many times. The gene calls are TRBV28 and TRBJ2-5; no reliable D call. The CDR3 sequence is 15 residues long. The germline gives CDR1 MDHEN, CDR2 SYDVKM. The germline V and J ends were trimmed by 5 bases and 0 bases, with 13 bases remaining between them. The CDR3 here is CASSLVNAHQETQYF. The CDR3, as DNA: TGTGCCAGCAGTCTCGTAAACGCCCACCAAGAGACCCAGTACTTC.

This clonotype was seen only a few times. In nucleotides, the CDR3 is TGTGCAAGTCGCTTACCCGGGAGGGACTACGAGCAGTACTTC. This gives the protein CASRLPGRDYEQYF. This rearrangement joins TRBV12-2 to TRBJ2-7; the D call of TRBD2 is as the table states it, not checked on the DNA. TRBV12-2 constitutes a pseudogene. The CDR3 covers 14 residues.

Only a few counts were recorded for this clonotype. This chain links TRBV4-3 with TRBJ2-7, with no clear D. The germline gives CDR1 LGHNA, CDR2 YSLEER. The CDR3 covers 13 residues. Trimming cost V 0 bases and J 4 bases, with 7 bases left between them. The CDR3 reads CASSQEGGYEQYF. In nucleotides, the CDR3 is TGCGCCAGCAGCCAAGAAGGCGGATACGAGCAGTACTTC.

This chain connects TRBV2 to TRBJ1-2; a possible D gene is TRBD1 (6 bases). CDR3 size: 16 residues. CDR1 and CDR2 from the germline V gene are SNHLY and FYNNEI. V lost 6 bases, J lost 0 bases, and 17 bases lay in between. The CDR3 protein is CASRRDWTATNYGYTF. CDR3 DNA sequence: TGTGCCAGCAGGAGGGATTGGACAGCGACTAACTATGGCTACACCTTC.

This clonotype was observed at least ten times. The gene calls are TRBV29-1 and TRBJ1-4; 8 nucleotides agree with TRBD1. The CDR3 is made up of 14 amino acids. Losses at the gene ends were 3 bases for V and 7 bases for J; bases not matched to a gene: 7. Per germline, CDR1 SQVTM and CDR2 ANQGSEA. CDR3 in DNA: TGCAGCGTTGATGGTGGGACAGGCAGTGAAAAACTGTTTTTT. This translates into CSVDGGTGSEKLFF.

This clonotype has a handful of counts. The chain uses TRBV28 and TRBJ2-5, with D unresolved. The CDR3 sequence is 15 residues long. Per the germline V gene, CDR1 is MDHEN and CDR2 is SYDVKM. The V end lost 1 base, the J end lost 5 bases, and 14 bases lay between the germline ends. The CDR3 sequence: CASSLFLGEAETQYF. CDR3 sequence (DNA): TGTGCCAGCAGTTTATTCCTCGGAGAAGCTGAGACCCAGTACTTC. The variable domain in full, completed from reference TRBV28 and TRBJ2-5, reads DVKVTQSSRYLVKRTGEKVFLECVQDMDHENMFWYRQDPGLGLRLIYFSYDVKMKEKGDIPEGYSVSREKKERFSLILESASTNQTSMYLCASSLFLGEAETQYFGPGTRLLVL.

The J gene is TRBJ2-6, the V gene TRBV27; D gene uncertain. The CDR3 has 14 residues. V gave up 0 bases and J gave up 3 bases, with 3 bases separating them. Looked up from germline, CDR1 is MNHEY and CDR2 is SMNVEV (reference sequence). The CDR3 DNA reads TGTGCCAGCAGTTTATCTTTTGGGGCCAACGTCCTGACTTTC. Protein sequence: CASSLSFGANVLTF.

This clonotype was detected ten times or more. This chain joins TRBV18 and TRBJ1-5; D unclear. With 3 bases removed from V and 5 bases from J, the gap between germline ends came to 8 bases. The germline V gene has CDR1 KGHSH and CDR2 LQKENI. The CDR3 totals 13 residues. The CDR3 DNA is TGTGCCAGCTCACCCCACCAGGATCAGCCCCAGCATTTT. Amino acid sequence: CASSPHQDQPQHF.

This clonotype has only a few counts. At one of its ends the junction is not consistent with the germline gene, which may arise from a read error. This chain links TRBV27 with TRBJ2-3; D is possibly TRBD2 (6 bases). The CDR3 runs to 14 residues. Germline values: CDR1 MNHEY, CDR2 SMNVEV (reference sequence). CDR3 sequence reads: CASSLYPGSGLIYF. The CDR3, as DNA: TGTGCCAGCAGTCTATACCCCGGCTCGGGACTGATATACTTT.

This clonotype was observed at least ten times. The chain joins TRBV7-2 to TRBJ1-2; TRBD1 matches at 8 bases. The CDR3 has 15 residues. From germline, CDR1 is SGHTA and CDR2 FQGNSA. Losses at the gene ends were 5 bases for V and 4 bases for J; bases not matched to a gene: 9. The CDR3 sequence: CASSPWDRSSYGYTF. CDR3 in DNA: TGTGCCAGCAGCCCCTGGGACAGGTCCTCCTATGGCTACACCTTC.